Listed here are 18 T cell receptor beta chains from one sample, sequenced in a study of glioma-infiltrating T cells after dendritic cell vaccination. Measured with immunoSEQ multiplex PCR; TCRdb has only the in-frame clones, and not every one. Of 90,000 or so clones in the sample, roughly 84% are singletons; the top ten hold about 2.9%. The specimen comprised blood, sampled before dendritic cell vaccination. The source is a human donor with glioblastoma.

The chain has TRBV2 and TRBJ2-3, with 7 bases aligning to TRBD1. The ends lost 5 bases at V and 0 bases at J; junction bases unmatched: 8. The CDR3 has 16 residues. In germline, CDR1 is SNHLY, CDR2 FYNNEI. This chain's CDR3 is CASSLQGLTSTDTQYF. CDR3 nucleotides: TGTGCCAGCAGTCTACAGGGGTTAACTAGCACAGATACGCAGTATTTT. Variable domain in full (rest from reference TRBV2 and TRBJ2-3): EPEVTQTPSHQVTQMGQEVILRCVPISNHLYFYWYRQILGQKVEFLVSFYNNEISEKSEIFDDQFSVERPDGSNFTLKIRSTKLEDSAMYFCASSLQGLTSTDTQYFGPGTRLTVL.

The rearrangement joins TRBV5-1 to TRBJ2-1; 8 nucleotides line up with TRBD2. The junction had 11 bases not matched to a gene; V was cut back by 3 bases and J by 9 bases. Germline V gene lookup returns CDR1 SGHRS and CDR2 YFSETQ. The CDR3 has 15 residues. CDR3 region: CASSSGGATGGEQFF. CDR3 bases: TGCGCCAGCAGCTCGGGGGGGGCAACAGGTGGTGAGCAGTTCTTC.

This clone was recorded only once. The chain employs TRBV11-2 and TRBJ1-1; D is undetermined. Germline V gene lookup returns CDR1 SGHAT and CDR2 FQNNGV. Trimming removed 2 bases at V and 7 bases at J, with 8 bases between. The CDR3 totals 12 residues. CDR3 amino acids: CASSLPRSEAFF. The CDR3 nucleotides are TGTGCCAGCAGCTTACCGAGGAGTGAAGCTTTCTTT.

The rearrangement joins TRBV18 to TRBJ1-2, with no clear D. The germline gives CDR1 KGHSH, CDR2 LQKENI. V was clipped by 1 base and J by 0 bases, with 9 bases between them. The CDR3 extends over 15 amino acids. The CDR3 nucleotides are TGTGCCAGCTCACCACGGGTTGGAGCTAACTATGGCTACACCTTC. Translation: CASSPRVGANYGYTF.

The chain employs TRBV13 and TRBJ2-2, with D tentatively TRBD2 (6 bases). Germline V gene sequence: CDR1 PRHDT, CDR2 FYEKMQ (reference sequence). There are 15 residues in the CDR3. Deletions cut 5 bases from V and 2 bases from J, with 12 bases between. CDR3 bases: TGTGCCAGCAGCCTGGGAGGACCTAACACCGGGGAGCTGTTTTTT. Translated: CASSLGGPNTGELFF.

The genes are TRBV4-3 and TRBJ1-2; D unresolved. The germline V and J ends were trimmed by 0 bases and 4 bases, with 9 bases remaining between them. Germline V gene lookup returns CDR1 LGHNA and CDR2 YSLEER. This CDR3 spans 14 amino acids. CDR3 protein: CASSQDTGIYGYTF. In nucleotides, the CDR3 is TGCGCCAGCAGCCAAGATACGGGGATCTATGGCTACACCTTC.

The V call is TRBV27, the J call TRBJ2-2; 15 bases map to TRBD2. The CDR3 is 16 residues long. The germline V gene has CDR1 MNHEY and CDR2 SMNVEV (reference sequence). The J segment lost 4 bases and the V segment lost 7 bases, leaving 4 bases of the junction unmatched. The CDR3 bases are TGTGCCAGCACCGGACTAGCGGGAGGGACCACCGGGGAGCTGTTTTTT. It specifies CASTGLAGGTTGELFF.

This clone appeared a few times. The chain joins TRBV10-3 to TRBJ2-3; D perhaps matches TRBD2 (6 bases). This CDR3 comprises 14 residues. Germline V CDR1 and CDR2: ENHRY, SYGVKD. Deletions cut 7 bases from V and 3 bases from J, with 14 bases between. This CDR3 reads CAIKKAEGTDTQYF. CDR3 nucleotide sequence: TGTGCCATCAAAAAGGCGGAGGGTACAGATACGCAGTATTTT.

V gene TRBV7-2 combines with J gene TRBJ2-2, with TRBD2 identical over 11 bases. V was clipped by 5 bases and J by 4 bases; unmatched bases: 6. Germline loops: CDR1 SGHTA, CDR2 FQGNSA. The CDR3 totals 16 residues. The CDR3 loop is CASSRTSGSGTGELFF. CDR3 DNA sequence: TGTGCCAGCAGCCGTACTAGCGGGAGTGGCACCGGGGAGCTGTTTTTT.

The chain combines TRBV7-9 with TRBJ2-1; 9 bases are a match to TRBD2. Germline V lookup: CDR1 SEHNR, CDR2 FQNEAQ (reference sequence). This CDR3 is built from 14 residues. V shed 3 bases and J 9 bases; nucleotides not matched to a gene: 6. This CDR3 reads CASSLDSGRIEQFF. The CDR3 bases are TGTGCCAGCAGCTTGGACAGCGGGAGGATTGAGCAGTTCTTC.

This rearrangement joins TRBV5-1 to TRBJ2-7, with 10 positions matching TRBD1. The CDR3 contains 15 residues. Germline V CDR1 and CDR2: SGHRS, YFSETQ. V dropped 4 bases and J dropped 3; count of bases not matched to a gene: 7. The CDR3, as DNA: TGCGCCAGCAGCGCCGGACAGGGGGTTATCTACGAGCAGTACTTC. Its translation is CASSAGQGVIYEQYF.

The V gene is TRBV29-1, the J gene TRBJ1-1, with D maybe TRBD1 (5 bases). Trimming took 3 bases from V and 1 from J, leaving 9 bases between them. There are 13 residues in the CDR3. The germline V gene encodes CDR1 SQVTM and CDR2 ANQGSEA. This CDR3 is CSVDFGGNTEAFF. For the CDR3, the DNA is TGCAGCGTTGACTTCGGGGGGAACACTGAAGCTTTCTTT.

The chain links TRBV10-2 to TRBJ2-1; perhaps TRBD2 as D (5 bases). V dropped 6 bases and J dropped 0 bases, with 12 bases sitting between them. Germline assignment: CDR1 WSHSY and CDR2 SAAADI. The CDR3 length is 15 residues. CDR3 coding DNA: TGCGCCAGCAGGGAATTTACTAGCTCCTACAATGAGCAGTTCTTC. It codes for CASREFTSSYNEQFF.

This chain connects TRBV7-6 to TRBJ1-6; no definite D call. From germline, CDR1 is SGHVS and CDR2 FNYEAQ. The length of the CDR3 is 14 residues. The germline V and J ends were trimmed by 5 bases and 5 bases, with 10 bases remaining between them. The CDR3 DNA sequence: TGTGCCAGCAGCCCGGTCGTAAATAATTCACCCCTCCACTTT. Its translation is CASSPVVNNSPLHF.

The V and J genes are TRBV2 and TRBJ1-2, with TRBD1 identical over 12 bases. The V and J ends lost 10 bases and 7 bases, in that order; junction bases with no gene match: 4. This CDR3 comprises 12 residues. CDR1 and CDR2 from the germline V gene are SNHLY and FYNNEI. The CDR3 DNA sequence: TGTGCCAAGGGACAGGGGGCGGGTGGCTACACCTTC. This encodes CAKGQGAGGYTF.

The genes are TRBV27 and TRBJ2-3, with TRBD2 identical over 8 bases. This CDR3 region has 14 residues. V lost 5 bases to trimming and J lost 2 bases; unmatched junction nucleotides: 3. Germline V gene data show CDR1 as MNHEY and CDR2 as SMNVEV (reference sequence). CDR3 amino acids: CASSTGLATDTQYF. CDR3 nucleotides: TGTGCCAGCAGTACAGGACTAGCCACAGATACGCAGTATTTT.

The chain combines TRBV7-2 with TRBJ1-1; D might be TRBD1 (6 bases). Trimming took off 5 bases at V and 7 bases at J, with 11 bases between the two ends. This CDR3 comprises 12 residues. Germline lookup yields CDR1 SGHTA and CDR2 FQGNSA. The CDR3 DNA sequence: TGTGCCAGCAGCCCCAGGGACATTGAAGCTTTCTTT. Residues: CASSPRDIEAFF.

Remarks on this clone: One junction end does not reproduce the germline sequence, and a read error may be involved. CDR3 residues: CATSRRGVNSPLHF. CDR3 coding DNA: TGTGCCACCAGTCGGCGGGGGGTAAATTCACCCCTCCACTTT. V is TRBV6-5 and J is TRBJ1-6; D is possibly TRBD1 (5 bases). CDR3 length: 14 amino acids. Germline lookup yields CDR1 MNHEY and CDR2 SVGAGI.